Shown below are 8 T cell receptor beta chains from a single sample sequenced in a study of blood T cells in healthy people across ages (dated by TCRdb to the mid-2010s). Library prep was done by 5' RACE. Instrument used: Illumina HiSeq 2500. A second roughly 6 to 12 cycle PCR used a sample-barcoded 5' primer and a J-beta primer mix. In-frame beta chains were kept once TCRdb had trimmed the public reads at Q25 with fastp and called clones with MiXCR. One record per CDR3 amino acid sequence lists the most common genes and DNA. This sample lists 1.5 million to 2 million distinct CDR3 sequences; just under 50% were detected once. The ten largest clones represent over 2% of the sample. Specimen: blood. These TCRs come from a woman between 40 and 50 years old in good health.

Notes on this clonotype: The junction does not match germline at one end; this may be a read error. This chain joins TRBV3-1 and TRBJ2-1; D gene ambiguous. The CDR3 length is 14 residues. Germline values: CDR1 LGHDT, CDR2 YNNKEL (reference sequence). CDR3 sequence (DNA): TGTGCCAGCAGCCAAGATTGGAGCTACGATGAGCAGTTCTTC. Its protein product is CASSQDWSYDEQFF.

CDR3 residues: CANRLTTGRVSEQYF. As DNA, the CDR3 is TGTGCCAACAGGCTGACTACAGGGAGGGTCTCCGAGCAGTACTTC. J is TRBJ2-5 and V is TRBV7-9; TRBD2 might be the D (7 bases). The J call is doubtful: the DNA matches TRBJ2-7 better. Germline loops: CDR1 SEHNR, CDR2 FQNEAQ (reference sequence). The CDR3 totals 15 residues.

The chain links TRBV9 to TRBJ2-1; 7 nucleotides line up with TRBD1. Germline CDR1 SGDLS, CDR2 YYNGEE. CDR3 length: 16 residues. V shed 3 bases and J 11 bases; nucleotides not matched to a gene: 17. CDR3 nucleotide sequence: TGTGCCAGCAGCGATTTAGACAGGGTAGCGCAACATAAGCAGTTCTTC. Translated: CASSDLDRVAQHKQFF.

V gene TRBV12-3 or TRBV12-4 combines with J gene TRBJ2-4; maybe TRBD2 (7 bases). The V and J ends lost 6 bases and 3 bases respectively, with 15 bases between them. CDR3 size: 15 residues. The CDR3 reads CASSIRGASKNIQYF. The CDR3, as DNA: TGTGCCAGCAGCATACGGGGGGCAAGCAAAAACATTCAGTACTTC.

This clonotype was counted a few times. The chain couples TRBV7-3 to TRBJ2-1; D remains ambiguous. The germline V gene has CDR1 SGHTA and CDR2 FQGTGA. The CDR3 is 14 residues long. Deletions cut 3 bases from V and 6 bases from J, with 12 bases between. CDR3 sequence reads: CASSLRPISNEQFF. In nucleotides, the CDR3 is TGTGCCAGCAGCTTGAGACCGATATCCAATGAGCAGTTCTTC. Variable domain in full (rest from reference TRBV7-3 and TRBJ2-1): GAGVSQTPSNKVTEKGKYVELRCDPISGHTALYWYRQSLGQGPEFLIYFQGTGAADDSGLPNDRFFAVRPEGSVSTLKIQRTERGDSAVYLCASSLRPISNEQFFGPGTRLTVL.

The chain is built from TRBV4-3 and TRBJ1-1; possible D gene TRBD1, 5 bases. The length of the CDR3 is 12 residues. The V gene's germline CDR1 is LGHNA and CDR2 YSLEER. Trimming cost V 1 base and J 11 bases, with 11 bases left between them. CDR3: CASSQGAGRAFF. Written as DNA, the CDR3 is TGCGCCAGCAGCCAAGGGGCAGGGAGGGCTTTCTTT.

This chain uses TRBV5-1 with TRBJ2-7, with 12 bases matching TRBD2. CDR3 length: 15 residues. Germline V gene data show CDR1 as SGHRS and CDR2 as YFSETQ. The V and J ends lost 4 bases and 5 bases, in that order; junction bases with no gene match: 7. The CDR3 spells CASSRGLAGSDEQYF. CDR3 bases: TGCGCCAGCAGCCGGGGACTAGCGGGTTCGGACGAGCAGTACTTC.

This clonotype was recorded a few times. The CDR3 protein is CSARDLPTQYF. CDR3 in DNA: TGCAGTGCTAGAGATCTGCCTACGCAGTATTTT. This chain joins TRBV20-1 and TRBJ2-3; D call uncertain. Germline V gene lookup returns CDR1 DFQATT and CDR2 SNEGSKA (reference sequence). Trimming pared 0 bases from V and 8 bases from J, leaving 6 bases between. This CDR3 has 11 amino acids.